This T cell receptor beta chain came from a study of beta chain features in type 1 diabetes. CDR3 length: 15 amino acids. The ends were cut back, 0 bases at V and 5 bases at J, with 14 bases in the middle. Germline V gene data show CDR1 as SGDLS and CDR2 as YYNGEE. The isolated RNA, all of it, was reverse transcribed, so expressed TCRB transcripts were what got sequenced. Sequenced by immunoSEQ multiplex PCR; TCRdb stores in-frame clones only, minus some. This sample yields hundreds of thousands of clones, of which 13% are seen a single time; approximately 0.021% belongs to the top ten. Study-level points and caveats: When Type 1 diabetes patients were examined, their TCRB CDR3s proved moderately but significantly shorter in all four CD4+ subsets.

This clone appeared a few times. Its antigen is undetermined. Sequencing was done on a sample of naive CD4+ T cells from blood. This clonotype was obtained from a man between 18 and 29 years old with type 1 diabetes. This chain uses TRBV9 with TRBJ1-1; D gene ambiguous. The CDR3 protein is CASSVEAGRRTEAFF. CDR3 DNA sequence: TGTGCCAGCAGCGTAGAGGCAGGCCGTAGGACTGAAGCTTTCTTT.